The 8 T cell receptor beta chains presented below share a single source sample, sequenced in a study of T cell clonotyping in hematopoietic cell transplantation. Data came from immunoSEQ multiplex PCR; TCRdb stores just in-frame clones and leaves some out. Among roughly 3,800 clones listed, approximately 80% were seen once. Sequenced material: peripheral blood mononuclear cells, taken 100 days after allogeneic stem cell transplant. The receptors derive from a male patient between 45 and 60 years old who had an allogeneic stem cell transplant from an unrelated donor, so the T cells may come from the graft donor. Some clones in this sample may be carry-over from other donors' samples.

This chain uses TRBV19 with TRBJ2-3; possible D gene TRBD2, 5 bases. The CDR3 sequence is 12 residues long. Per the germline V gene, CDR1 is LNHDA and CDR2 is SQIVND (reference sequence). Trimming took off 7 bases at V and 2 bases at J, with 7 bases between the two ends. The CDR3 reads CASNGLTDTQYF. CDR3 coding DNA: TGTGCCAGTAACGGACTCACAGATACGCAGTATTTT. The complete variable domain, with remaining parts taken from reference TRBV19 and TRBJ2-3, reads DGGITQSPKYLFRKEGQNVTLSCEQNLNHDAMYWYRQDPGQGLRLIYYSQIVNDFQKGDIAEGYSVSREKKESFPLTVTSAQKNPTAFYLCASNGLTDTQYFGPGTRLTVL.

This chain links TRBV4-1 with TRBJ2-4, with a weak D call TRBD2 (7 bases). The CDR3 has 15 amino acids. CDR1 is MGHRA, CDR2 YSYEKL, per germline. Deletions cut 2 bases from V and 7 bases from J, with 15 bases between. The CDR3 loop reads CASSQFAGAINIQYF. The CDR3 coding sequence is TGCGCCAGCAGCCAATTTGCGGGGGCGATTAACATTCAGTACTTC.

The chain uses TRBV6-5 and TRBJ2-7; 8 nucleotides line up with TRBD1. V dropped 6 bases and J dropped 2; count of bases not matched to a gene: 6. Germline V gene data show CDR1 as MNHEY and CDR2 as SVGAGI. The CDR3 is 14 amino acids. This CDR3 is CASRPDRDAYEQYF. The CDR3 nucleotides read TGTGCCAGCAGACCGGACAGGGACGCCTACGAGCAGTACTTC.

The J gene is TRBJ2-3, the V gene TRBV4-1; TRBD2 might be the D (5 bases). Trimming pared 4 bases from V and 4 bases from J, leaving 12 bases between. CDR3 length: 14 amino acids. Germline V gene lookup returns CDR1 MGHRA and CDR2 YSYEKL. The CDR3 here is CASSPELGPDTQYF. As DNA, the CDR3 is TGCGCCAGCAGCCCCGAACTAGGCCCAGATACGCAGTATTTT.

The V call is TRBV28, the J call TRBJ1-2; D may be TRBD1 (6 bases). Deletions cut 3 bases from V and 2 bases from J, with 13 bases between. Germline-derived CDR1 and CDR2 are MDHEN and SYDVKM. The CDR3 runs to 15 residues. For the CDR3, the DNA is TGTGCCAGCAGTTTGGGTGGAGGACAGAACTATGGCTACACCTTC. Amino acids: CASSLGGGQNYGYTF.

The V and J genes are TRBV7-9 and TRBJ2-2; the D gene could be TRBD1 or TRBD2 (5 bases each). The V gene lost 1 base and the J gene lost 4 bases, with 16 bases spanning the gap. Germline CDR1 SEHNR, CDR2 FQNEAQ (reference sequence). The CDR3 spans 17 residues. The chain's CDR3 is CASSLGQGALSTGELFF. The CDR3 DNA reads TGTGCCAGCAGCTTAGGGCAGGGAGCATTGAGCACCGGGGAGCTGTTTTTT.

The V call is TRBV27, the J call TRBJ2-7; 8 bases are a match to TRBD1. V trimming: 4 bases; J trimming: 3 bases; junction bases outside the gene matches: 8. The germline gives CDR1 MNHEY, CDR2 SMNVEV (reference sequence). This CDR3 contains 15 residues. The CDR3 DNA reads TGTGCCAGCAGTTCCGGGACAGGTTATTTCTACGAGCAGTACTTC. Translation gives CASSSGTGYFYEQYF.

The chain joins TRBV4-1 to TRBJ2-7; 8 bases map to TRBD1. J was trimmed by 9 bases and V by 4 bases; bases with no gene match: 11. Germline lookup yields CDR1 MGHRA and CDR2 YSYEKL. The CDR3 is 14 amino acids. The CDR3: CASSPLGQGRRQYF. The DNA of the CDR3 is TGCGCCAGCAGCCCTCTTGGACAGGGTCGAAGGCAGTACTTC.